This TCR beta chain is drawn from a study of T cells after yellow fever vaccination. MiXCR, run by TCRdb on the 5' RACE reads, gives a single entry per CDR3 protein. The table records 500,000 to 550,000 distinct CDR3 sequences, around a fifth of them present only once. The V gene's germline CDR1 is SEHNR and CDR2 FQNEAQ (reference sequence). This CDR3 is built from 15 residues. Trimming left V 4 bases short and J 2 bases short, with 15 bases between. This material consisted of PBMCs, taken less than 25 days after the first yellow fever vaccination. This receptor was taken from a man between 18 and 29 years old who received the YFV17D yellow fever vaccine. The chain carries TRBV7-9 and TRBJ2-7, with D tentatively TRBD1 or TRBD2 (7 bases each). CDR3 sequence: CASSWGTAGPYEQYF. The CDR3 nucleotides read TGTGCCAGCAGCTGGGGGACAGCGGGACCCTACGAGCAGTACTTC.